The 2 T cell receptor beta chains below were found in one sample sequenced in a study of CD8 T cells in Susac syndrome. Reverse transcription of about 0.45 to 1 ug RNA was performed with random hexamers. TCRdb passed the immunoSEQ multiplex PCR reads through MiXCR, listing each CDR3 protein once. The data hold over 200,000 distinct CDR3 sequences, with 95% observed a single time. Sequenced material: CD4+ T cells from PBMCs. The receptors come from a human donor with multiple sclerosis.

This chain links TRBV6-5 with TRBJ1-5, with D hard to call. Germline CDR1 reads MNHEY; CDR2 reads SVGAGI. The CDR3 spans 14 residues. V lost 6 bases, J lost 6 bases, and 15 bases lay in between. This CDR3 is CASSPQVISQPQHF. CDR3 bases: TGTGCCAGCAGCCCTCAGGTGATTAGTCAGCCCCAGCATTTT.

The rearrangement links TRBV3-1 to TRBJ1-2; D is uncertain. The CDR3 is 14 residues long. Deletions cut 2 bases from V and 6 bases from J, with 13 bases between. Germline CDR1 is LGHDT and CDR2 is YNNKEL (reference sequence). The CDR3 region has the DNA TGTGCCAGCAGCCAACCCGGGCCAGAAAATGGCTACACCTTC. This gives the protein CASSQPGPENGYTF. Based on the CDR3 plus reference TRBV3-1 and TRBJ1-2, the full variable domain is DTAVSQTPKYLVTQMGNDKSIKCEQNLGHDTMYWYKQDSKKFLKIMFSYNNKELIINETVPNRFSPKSPDKAHLNLHINSLELGDSAVYFCASSQPGPENGYTFGSGTRLTVV.